This T cell receptor (beta chain) was documented in a study of blood T cell repertoires in COVID-19. Study as a whole: Material from acute and convalescent COVID-19 was sourced from the United States, Italy and Spain.

Trimming took 5 bases from V and 2 from J; bases not matched to a gene: 8. The CDR3 is 16 residues long. Germline CDR1 is MNHEY and CDR2 is SVGEGT. Profiled with immunoSEQ multiplex PCR; TCRdb holds only in-frame clones, not every one. The sample shows under 300,000 clones, 83% of them seen only once. The gene calls are TRBV6-2 or TRBV6-3 and TRBJ2-4, with 8 bases fitting TRBD2. The sequenced sample was peripheral blood. This receptor was identified in a woman aged 50 to 60 who had recovered from COVID-19. This CDR3 reads CASSESGSWTKNIQYF. CDR3 in DNA: TGTGCCAGCAGTGAGAGCGGGAGCTGGACCAAAAACATTCAGTACTTC.